The rows below give T cell receptor beta chains drawn from one sample of a study of technical replicates of blood from a few donors. Profiled with immunoSEQ multiplex PCR; TCRdb holds only in-frame clones, not every one. Of over 30,000 clones listed, about 92% were seen once; the top ten hold under 5%. Sequencing was done on a sample of PBMCs. All receptors derive from a human donor in good health. Some clones in this sample may be carry-over from other donors' samples. Both conserved end residues are part of each CDR3. The D gene is left open where the match is weak. Size is stated for part of the rows, as once, few or many counts, or as a class when the clone is expanded.

j_gene	v_gene	abundance	len	d_gene	CDR3nt	CDR3aa
TRBJ1-2	TRBV27	NA	13	NA	TGTGCCAGCAGTTCGAGGAGTAACTATGGCTACACCTTC	CASSSRSNYGYTF
TRBJ1-2	TRBV5-1	NA	13	TRBD1	TGCGCCAGCAGCCCGGACAGGCCTCGGGGCTACACCTTC	CASSPDRPRGYTF
TRBJ1-2	TRBV11-2	NA	14	NA	TGTGCCAGCAGCTTAGATCGGGGTCGGGAGGGCTACACCTTC	CASSLDRGREGYTF
TRBJ2-1	TRBV10-2	few	14	NA	TGCGCCAGCGGGAGGGGGGGGCTCAACAATGAGCAGTTCTTC	CASGRGGLNNEQFF
TRBJ2-5	TRBV7-6	once	12	TRBD1	TGTGCCAGCAGCCGGGACAGTGAGACCCAGTACTTC	CASSRDSETQYF
TRBJ1-5	TRBV6-5	NA	13	NA	TGTGCCAGCAGTTACTCGAGTGCGGGGCCCCAGCATTTT	CASSYSSAGPQHF
TRBJ1-2	TRBV4-3	NA	14	NA	TGCGCCAGCAGCCAACACTTGGGGGCAGGGTCCTACACCTTC	CASSQHLGAGSYTF
TRBJ1-3	TRBV9	once	15	NA	TGTGCCAGCAGCTCCCAGGGGAGCTCTGGAAACACCATATATTTT	CASSSQGSSGNTIYF
TRBJ2-7	TRBV6-5	NA	15	NA	TGTGCCAGCAGTTATGTGGGGCCCACACCTTACGAGCAGTACTTC	CASSYVGPTPYEQYF
TRBJ1-3	TRBV7-2	NA	16	TRBD1	TGTGCCAGCAGCTCGGGACAGGCAAACTCTGGAAACACCATATATTTT	CASSSGQANSGNTIYF
TRBJ2-1	TRBV27	NA	12	NA	TGTGCCAGCAGTGGGACAAACAATGAGCAGTTCTTC	CASSGTNNEQFF
TRBJ2-2	TRBV7-3	few	17	NA	TGTGCCAGCAGCTCAAAACCGAGCAGGGCGAGGACCGGGGAGCTGTTTTTT	CASSSKPSRARTGELFF
TRBJ1-6	TRBV7-2	NA	14	TRBD1	TGTGCCAGCAGCGAGGGACAGGGTATCTCACCCCTCCACTTT	CASSEGQGISPLHF
TRBJ2-1	TRBV4-3	NA	16	NA	TGCGCCAGCAGCCAGACTCGGGAGTCCGCCTACAATGAGCAGTTCTTC	CASSQTRESAYNEQFF
TRBJ1-2	TRBV29-1	NA	12	TRBD1	TGCAGCGCGGTTGGACAGGATCATGGCTACACCTTC	CSAVGQDHGYTF
TRBJ1-6	TRBV11-2	NA	16	TRBD1	TGTGCCAGCAGCTCCCTCCGACAGGGACGAAATTCACCCCTCCACTTT	CASSSLRQGRNSPLHF
TRBJ2-7	TRBV7-8	NA	17	NA	TGTGCCAGCAGCTTATTTAGCGATCAATTAAACAGACACGAGCAGTACTTC	CASSLFSDQLNRHEQYF
TRBJ1-2	TRBV6-5	NA	13	NA	TGTGCCAGCAGCAGGCAGGGTGGGGTTGGCTACACCTTC	CASSRQGGVGYTF
TRBJ1-1	TRBV6-5	once	12	NA	TGTGCCAGCAGTCAGGGGAACACTGAAGCTTTCTTT	CASSQGNTEAFF
TRBJ2-3	TRBV11-3	NA	14	TRBD1	TGTGCCAGCAGCCCACAGGGGGCCACAGATACGCAGTATTTT	CASSPQGATDTQYF
TRBJ2-7	TRBV4-3	NA	16	NA	TGCGCCAGCAGCCAAGAGGGGGTTGGAGGGACCTACGAGCAGTACTTC	CASSQEGVGGTYEQYF
TRBJ1-2	TRBV9	NA	11	NA	TGTGCCAGTGGGGGGGCGTATGGCTACACCTTC	CASGGAYGYTF
TRBJ2-7	TRBV6-1	once	14	NA	TGTGCCACCGCCAGGGGTCCCCTCTCCTACGAGCAGTACTTC	CATARGPLSYEQYF
TRBJ2-7	TRBV7-8	once	19	TRBD2	TGTGCCAGCAGCCGCATGACTGGTGGTAGCGGGATATCCTCCTACGAGCAGTACTTC	CASSRMTGGSGISSYEQYF
TRBJ1-1	TRBV5-1	NA	15	NA	TGCGCCAGCAGCATCTACAGGGATATCAGCACTGAAGCTTTCTTT	CASSIYRDISTEAFF
TRBJ2-2	TRBV4-3	once	14	TRBD2	TGCGCCAGCAGGCTAGCGGGCGGCACCGGGGAGCTGTTTTTT	CASRLAGGTGELFF
TRBJ1-6	TRBV11-3	NA	15	TRBD1	TGTGCCAGCAGCTCCACAGGGGTGAATAATTCACCCCTCCACTTT	CASSSTGVNNSPLHF
TRBJ1-2	TRBV11-1	NA	14	NA	TGTGCCAGCAGCTTAGCCGGGACTAACTATGGCTACACCTTC	CASSLAGTNYGYTF
TRBJ1-1	TRBV11-3	once	13	TRBD1	TGTGCCAGCAGCTTAGAGGGCAGGGGGCACGCTTTCTTT	CASSLEGRGHAFF
TRBJ2-5	TRBV4-1	few	16	TRBD2	TGCGCCAGCAGCCAAGATCGAGCGGGAGGTCGTGAGACCCAGTACTTC	CASSQDRAGGRETQYF
TRBJ2-7	TRBV7-9	once	15	TRBD1	TGTGCCAGCAGCGCTCAACAGGGGGCGTATTACGAGCAGTACTTC	CASSAQQGAYYEQYF
TRBJ2-2	TRBV6-4	medium-sized	15	TRBD2	TGTGCCAGCAGTGAGGTAGCGGGACACACCGGGGAGCTGTTTTTT	CASSEVAGHTGELFF
TRBJ2-6	TRBV9	NA	16	TRBD1	TGTGCCAGCAGCGGAATAACAGGGGCTGGGGCCAACGTCCTGACTTTC	CASSGITGAGANVLTF
TRBJ1-6	TRBV9	medium-sized	16	NA	TGTGCCAGCAGCGCTCCCGGGGGTTCCAAGAATTCACCCCTCCACTTT	CASSAPGGSKNSPLHF
TRBJ2-1	TRBV7-8	NA	17	TRBD2	TGTGCCAGCAGCTCCTTCCTAGCGGGAGGGTCCTACAATGAGCAGTTCTTC	CASSSFLAGGSYNEQFF
TRBJ1-2	TRBV5-1	NA	15	TRBD1	TGCGCCAGCAGCCAAGGGACAGGGAATTGGGGTGGCTACACCTTC	CASSQGTGNWGGYTF
TRBJ2-7	TRBV7-8	NA	15	NA	TGTGCCAGCAGCTTATCAGCGGTAAGCTCCTACGAGCAGTACTTC	CASSLSAVSSYEQYF
TRBJ2-2	TRBV12-5	NA	14	NA	TGTGCTAGTGGTTTGGTTCCAGTGACCGGGGAGCTGTTTTTT	CASGLVPVTGELFF
TRBJ2-7	TRBV11-2	NA	18	TRBD2	TGTGCCAGCAGCTCAGGACTAGCGGGAGGCCCCACCCCCTACGAGCAGTACTTC	CASSSGLAGGPTPYEQYF
TRBJ2-5	TRBV21-1	NA	16	NA	TGTGCCAGCAGCAAAGACTCGGACAGGGATAATGAGACCCAGTACTTC	CASSKDSDRDNETQYF
TRBJ2-5	TRBV4-2	NA	13	NA	TGTGCCAGCAGCCAAGATGAGTGGGAGACCCAGTACTTC	CASSQDEWETQYF
TRBJ1-2	TRBV30	once	13	TRBD1	TGTGCCTGGGTAGGGACAGGGGGGTCGGGCTACACCTTC	CAWVGTGGSGYTF